These 20 T cell receptor beta chains were sequenced from one sample in a study of cytomegalovirus exposure and HLA in healthy donors. Measured with immunoSEQ multiplex PCR; TCRdb has only the in-frame clones, and not every one. The table includes tens of thousands of clones, 90% detected once. The sequenced sample was PBMCs. The receptors originated from a man aged 18 to 35 in good health and CMV-seronegative.

J is TRBJ2-2 and V is TRBV7-2, with 8 bases fitting TRBD1. In germline, CDR1 is SGHTA, CDR2 FQGNSA. The CDR3 is 15 residues long. J gave up 4 bases and V 5 bases, and 6 bases lay outside the gene matches. The CDR3 protein is CASSTGQALTGELFF. Written as DNA, the CDR3 is TGTGCCAGCAGCACGGGACAGGCACTCACCGGGGAGCTGTTTTTT.

The chain is built from TRBV28 and TRBJ2-2, with a weak D call TRBD2 (7 bases). Germline V gene lookup returns CDR1 MDHEN and CDR2 SYDVKM. The V end lost 2 bases, the J end lost 0 bases, and 22 bases lay between the germline ends. The CDR3 has 20 residues. Here the CDR3 reads CASSLGPGGPPFANTGELFF. The CDR3, as DNA: TGTGCCAGCAGTTTAGGCCCCGGGGGGCCACCGTTCGCGAACACCGGGGAGCTGTTTTTT.

This chain connects TRBV5-1 to TRBJ1-4; D perhaps matches TRBD1 (5 bases). The ends were cut back, 4 bases at V and 7 bases at J, with 14 bases in the middle. The length of the CDR3 is 14 residues. Germline lookup yields CDR1 SGHRS and CDR2 YFSETQ. The CDR3 region is CASSPTWGSEKLFF. CDR3 nucleotides: TGCGCCAGCAGCCCCACCTGGGGCAGTGAAAAACTGTTTTTT.

This clone was recorded once. The chain recombines TRBV7-8 with TRBJ2-5; 11 bases are a match to TRBD2. Germline CDR1 and CDR2: SGHVS and FQNEAQ. The CDR3 spans 16 residues. V lost 3 bases, J lost 11 bases, and 14 bases stayed unmatched. The CDR3 coding sequence is TGTGCCAGCAGCTTGGAAGGGACTAGCGGAGGTCGGGGTCAGTACTTC. It is translated as CASSLEGTSGGRGQYF.

The rearrangement links TRBV7-6 to TRBJ2-1; 11 nucleotides line up with TRBD1. J was trimmed by 6 bases and V by 3 bases; bases with no gene match: 7. This CDR3 region has 16 residues. Germline V gives CDR1 SGHVS, CDR2 FNYEAQ. DNA for the CDR3: TGTGCCAGCAGCTTGACCCCCGGGACAGGGGGCAATGAGCAGTTCTTC. Its protein is CASSLTPGTGGNEQFF.

The rearrangement joins TRBV2 to TRBJ1-2; D unclear. CDR1 is SNHLY, CDR2 FYNNEI, per germline. The CDR3 has 14 amino acids. Trimming cost V 1 base and J 2 bases, with 8 bases left between them. The CDR3 loop reads CASSEDRLNYGYTF. The CDR3 region has the DNA TGTGCCAGCAGTGAAGATAGACTAAACTATGGCTACACCTTC.

V is TRBV11-3 and J is TRBJ2-3, with D possibly TRBD2 on 6 matching bases. The germline V gene encodes CDR1 SGHNT and CDR2 YENEEA. This CDR3 spans 15 amino acids. Trimming pared 6 bases from V and 8 bases from J, leaving 21 bases between. DNA of the CDR3: TGTGCCAGCAGACTGGGGACTCACCAGCTCCCTACGCAGTATTTT. As protein: CASRLGTHQLPTQYF.

This chain joins TRBV6-5 and TRBJ2-7; 12 bases fit TRBD2. Germline trimming cut 7 bases from V and 0 bases from J; bases unmatched to any gene: 4. The CDR3 spans 15 residues. The germline V gene has CDR1 MNHEY and CDR2 SVGAGI. The CDR3 is CASTLAGGGSYEQYF. The DNA for the CDR3 is TGTGCCAGCACGCTAGCGGGAGGGGGCTCCTACGAGCAGTACTTC.

This rearrangement joins TRBV30 to TRBJ2-1; 7 bases match TRBD2. Germline values: CDR1 GTSNPN, CDR2 SVGIG (reference sequence). This CDR3 is built from 19 residues. V was pared by 1 base and J by 4 bases, with 19 bases of the junction left unmatched. The CDR3 loop is CAWSAFLVRGREYYNEQFF. DNA for the CDR3: TGTGCCTGGAGTGCTTTCCTGGTCCGTGGGCGGGAGTATTACAATGAGCAGTTCTTC.

The V call is TRBV5-1, the J call TRBJ2-7; the match to TRBD2 covers 8 bases. Germline V gene data show CDR1 as SGHRS and CDR2 as YFSETQ. Trimming at V came to 2 bases and at J to 4 bases, leaving 8 bases not matched to a gene. The CDR3 is made up of 15 amino acids. The CDR3 DNA is TGCGCCAGCAGCTTTGATAGCGGGGCCAGGTACGAGCAGTACTTC. Translation: CASSFDSGARYEQYF.

J is TRBJ2-2 and V is TRBV7-3, with D possibly matching TRBD2 (5 bases). CDR1 and CDR2 from the germline V gene are SGHTA and FQGTGA. The CDR3 length is 14 residues. The V gene lost 5 bases and the J gene lost 4 bases, with 11 bases spanning the gap. The CDR3 DNA is TGTGCCAGCAGCCCTCTCCGGGGCACCGGGGAGCTGTTTTTT. It encodes CASSPLRGTGELFF.

This clone was found a few times. The rearrangement links TRBV18 to TRBJ2-1; 8 bases line up with TRBD1. Germline values: CDR1 KGHSH, CDR2 LQKENI. The CDR3 is 15 amino acids. The J segment lost 5 bases and the V segment lost 5 bases, leaving 8 bases of the junction unmatched. The CDR3 protein is CASSTAGQENNEQFF. The CDR3 DNA is TGTGCCAGCTCAACGGCGGGACAGGAGAACAATGAGCAGTTCTTC. Full variable domain (missing parts from reference TRBV18 and TRBJ2-1): NAGVMQNPRHLVRRRGQEARLRCSPMKGHSHVYWYRQLPEEGLKFMVYLQKENIIDESGMPKERFSAEFPKEGPSILRIQQVVRGDSAAYFCASSTAGQENNEQFFGPGTRLTVL.

The rearrangement uses TRBV27 and TRBJ1-4; D may be TRBD1 (5 bases). Trimming cost V 4 bases and J 10 bases, with 7 bases left between them. This CDR3 is built from 11 residues. Germline V gene lookup returns CDR1 MNHEY and CDR2 SMNVEV (reference sequence). In DNA, the CDR3 is TGTGCCAGCAGTTGGAGGGGAAAACTGTTTTTT. Translation gives CASSWRGKLFF.

This clone is a singleton in its sample. The rearrangement uses TRBV7-2 and TRBJ2-5; 7 positions agree with TRBD1. Germline V gene sequence: CDR1 SGHTA, CDR2 FQGNSA. The CDR3 covers 14 residues. After removal of 6 bases from V and 4 bases from J, the junction contained 8 bases not matched to a gene. The CDR3, as DNA: TGTGCCAGCAGTACAGACAGGGCAACAGAGACCCAGTACTTC. Amino acid sequence: CASSTDRATETQYF. The variable domain in full, completed from reference TRBV7-2 and TRBJ2-5, reads GAGVSQSPSNKVTEKGKDVELRCDPISGHTALYWYRQSLGQGLEFLIYFQGNSAPDKSGLPSDRFSAERTGGSVSTLTIQRTQQEDSAVYLCASSTDRATETQYFGPGTRLLVL.

This clone was seen just once. The chain recombines TRBV20-1 with TRBJ2-5; no reliable D call. Between the trimmed V and J ends, which lost 6 bases and 5 bases, there was a span of 10 bases. Germline CDR1 and CDR2: DFQATT and SNEGSKA (reference sequence). This CDR3 is built from 11 residues. The CDR3 loop is CSASASETQYF. CDR3 sequence (DNA): TGCAGTGCCTCGGCTAGTGAGACCCAGTACTTC.

The chain combines TRBV5-6 with TRBJ2-2; D possibly corresponds to TRBD1 (5 bases). The CDR3 covers 16 residues. From germline, CDR1 is SGHDT and CDR2 YYEEEE. V was clipped by 3 bases and J by 0 bases, with 12 bases between them. The CDR3 loop is CASSSRTIANTGELFF. The CDR3, as DNA: TGTGCCAGCAGCTCGAGGACAATCGCGAACACCGGGGAGCTGTTTTTT.

This clone was seen once. The chain combines TRBV30 with TRBJ2-2; perhaps TRBD2 as D (6 bases). CDR3 length equals 13 residues. V lost 4 bases to trimming and J lost 4 bases, with 10 bases between them. Germline assignment: CDR1 GTSNPN and CDR2 SVGIG (reference sequence). CDR3 coding DNA: TGTGCCTGGAACGGGGGAATCACCGGGGAGCTGTTTTTT. It specifies CAWNGGITGELFF. Full variable domain (rest looked up from reference TRBV30 and TRBJ2-2): SQTIHQWPATLVQPVGSPLSLECTVEGTSNPNLYWYRQAAGRGLQLLFYSVGIGQISSEVPQNLSASRPQDRQFILSSKKLLLSDSGFYLCAWNGGITGELFFGEGSRLTVL.

This sequence joins TRBV19 and TRBJ2-4; 9 bases match TRBD2. CDR1 and CDR2 from the germline V gene are LNHDA and SQIVND (reference sequence). V lost 5 bases to trimming and J lost 6 bases; unmatched junction nucleotides: 14. This CDR3 contains 17 residues. The CDR3 region has the DNA TGTGCCAGTAGTCCTCGAAATAGCGGGAGTTGGGTAAACATTCAGTACTTC. Protein product: CASSPRNSGSWVNIQYF.

This chain joins TRBV5-5 and TRBJ2-3; D is possibly TRBD1 (5 bases). The V gene's germline CDR1 is SGHKS and CDR2 YYEKEE (reference sequence). The CDR3 runs 16 residues. Between the trimmed V and J ends, which lost 4 bases and 4 bases, there was a span of 19 bases. CDR3 protein: CASSPGHASTPDTQYF. As DNA, the CDR3 is TGTGCCAGCAGCCCCGGACATGCCTCGACTCCAGATACGCAGTATTTT.

As concerns this clone: The germline gene is not matched at one end of the junction; a read error may be the cause. Written as DNA, the CDR3 is TGTGCCAGCAGCTCGGGGACAGGGATCCCATATTTC. It codes for CASSSGTGIPYF. This chain joins TRBV7-2 and TRBJ2-7, with 9 bases fitting TRBD1. Germline V gene sequence: CDR1 SGHTA, CDR2 FQGNSA. The CDR3 runs 12 residues.